A selection of T cell receptor beta chains follows, all from one sample in a study of T cells in Graves' hyperthyroidism and ophthalmopathy. TCRdb processed the multiplex PCR reads anew with MiXCR; each CDR3 protein has one entry. The sample shows 500,000 to 650,000 distinct CDR3 sequences, around 20% of them seen only once. Material: blood. Receptors were obtained from a man aged 40-55 years with Graves' ophthalmopathy. CDR3s leave out the opening cysteine and the closing phenylalanine or tryptophan.

len	v_gene	j_gene	CDR3aa
13	TRBV14	TRBJ2-7	ASSQDVTALREQY
13	TRBV7-6	TRBJ2-1	ASSLARTPDNEQF
12	TRBV4-1	TRBJ2-3	ASSQPILDAVQY
11	TRBV28	TRBJ1-6	ASSPRQGSPLH
14	TRBV5-1	TRBJ1-2	ASSLNRPGYNYGYT
11	TRBV20-1	TRBJ2-3	SADDGSTDTQY
14	TRBV6-1	TRBJ1-5	ASKAESGTGNQPQH
14	TRBV20-1	TRBJ2-7	SARDHWTSAAYEQY
13	TRBV4-2	TRBJ2-7	ASSRQGDISYEQY
10	TRBV27	TRBJ1-2	ASKQGLYGYT
11	TRBV3-1	TRBJ2-7	ASQRQMGYEQY
13	TRBV28	TRBJ1-2	ASSLRTGTNYGYT
15	TRBV7-8	TRBJ2-2	ASSLLSGGSSAGELF
13	TRBV15	TRBJ1-4	ATSRDGRGEEKLF
12	TRBV18	TRBJ1-4	ASSPPPGHEKLF
13	TRBV3-1	TRBJ1-3	ASSQEKGSGNTIY
14	TRBV10-3	TRBJ1-1	AISEWAGSRENEAF
12	TRBV6-1	TRBJ2-1	ASYLGTGDNEQF
11	TRBV2	TRBJ1-5	ASMGQTNQPQH
11	TRBV11-2	TRBJ2-7	ASRLIGNHEQY
12	TRBV30	TRBJ1-2	AWIRRGSDYGYT
12	TRBV2	TRBJ1-6	ASSDVTGRSPLH
12	TRBV10-3	TRBJ2-5	AISESGTQETQY
11	TRBV11-2	TRBJ2-7	ASDKRQGYEQY
14	TRBV20-1	TRBJ2-7	SARDSQGASVYEQY
16	TRBV6-9	TRBJ2-7	ASSYQRTGTGATYEQY
13	TRBV5-1	TRBJ2-1	ASSPEGLSYNEQF